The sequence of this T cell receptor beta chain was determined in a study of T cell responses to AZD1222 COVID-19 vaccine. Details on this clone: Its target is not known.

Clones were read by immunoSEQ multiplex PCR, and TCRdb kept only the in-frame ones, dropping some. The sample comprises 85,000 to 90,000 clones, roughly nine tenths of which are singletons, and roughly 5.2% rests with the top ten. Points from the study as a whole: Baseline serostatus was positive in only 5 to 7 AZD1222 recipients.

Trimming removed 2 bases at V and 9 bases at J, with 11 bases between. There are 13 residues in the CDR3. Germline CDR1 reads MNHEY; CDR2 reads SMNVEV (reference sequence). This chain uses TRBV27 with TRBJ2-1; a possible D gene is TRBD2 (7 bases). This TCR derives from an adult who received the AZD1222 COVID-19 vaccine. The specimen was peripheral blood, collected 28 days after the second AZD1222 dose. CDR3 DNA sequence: TGTGCCAGCAGTTTAGGGGGGGGCCGTGAGCAGTTCTTC. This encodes CASSLGGGREQFF.